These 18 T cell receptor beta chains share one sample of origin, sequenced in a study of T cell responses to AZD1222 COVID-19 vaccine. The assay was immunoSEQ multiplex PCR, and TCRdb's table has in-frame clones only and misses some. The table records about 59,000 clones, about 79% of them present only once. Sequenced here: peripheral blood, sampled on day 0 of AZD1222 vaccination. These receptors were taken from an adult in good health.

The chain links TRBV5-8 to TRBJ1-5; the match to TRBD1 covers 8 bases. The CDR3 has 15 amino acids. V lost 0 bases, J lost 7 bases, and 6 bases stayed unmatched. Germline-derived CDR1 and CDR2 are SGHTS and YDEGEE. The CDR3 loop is CASSLAGQAGQPQHF. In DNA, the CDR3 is TGTGCCAGCAGCTTGGCGGGACAGGCAGGACAGCCCCAGCATTTT.

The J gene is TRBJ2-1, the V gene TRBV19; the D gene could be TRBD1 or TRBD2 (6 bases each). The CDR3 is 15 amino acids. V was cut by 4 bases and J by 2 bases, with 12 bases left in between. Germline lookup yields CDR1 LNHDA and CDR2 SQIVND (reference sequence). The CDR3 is CASSKGGTPYNEQFF. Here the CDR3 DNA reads TGTGCCAGTAGTAAAGGGGGGACTCCCTACAATGAGCAGTTCTTC. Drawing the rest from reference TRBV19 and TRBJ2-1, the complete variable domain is DGGITQSPKYLFRKEGQNVTLSCEQNLNHDAMYWYRQDPGQGLRLIYYSQIVNDFQKGDIAEGYSVSREKKESFPLTVTSAQKNPTAFYLCASSKGGTPYNEQFFGPGTRLTVL.

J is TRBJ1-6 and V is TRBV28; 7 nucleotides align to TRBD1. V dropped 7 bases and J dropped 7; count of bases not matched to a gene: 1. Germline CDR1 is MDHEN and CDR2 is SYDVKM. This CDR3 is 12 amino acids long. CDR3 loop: CASTGGNSPLHF. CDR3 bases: TGTGCCAGCACAGGGGGGAATTCACCCCTCCACTTT.

This chain's CDR3 is CSVAVGGPTYEQYF. Written as DNA, the CDR3 is TGCAGCGTTGCGGTTGGGGGGCCCACCTACGAGCAGTACTTC. The genes are TRBV29-1 and TRBJ2-7; D may correspond to TRBD1 or TRBD2 (6 bases each). Germline CDR1 is SQVTM and CDR2 is ANQGSEA. Trimming pared 4 bases from V and 2 bases from J, leaving 15 bases between. The length of the CDR3 is 14 residues.

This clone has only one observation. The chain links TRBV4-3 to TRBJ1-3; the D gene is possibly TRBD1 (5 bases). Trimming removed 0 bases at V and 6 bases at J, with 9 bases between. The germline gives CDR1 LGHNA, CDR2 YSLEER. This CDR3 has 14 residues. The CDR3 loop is CASSQERGINTIYF. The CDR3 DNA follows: TGCGCCAGCAGCCAAGAAAGGGGAATAAACACCATATATTTT.

For the CDR3, the DNA is TGTGCCAGCAGTACCCCGGCAGGGGGAGTTTACGAGCAGTACTTC. Translating it yields CASSTPAGGVYEQYF. This chain links TRBV27 with TRBJ2-7, with 7 bases identical to TRBD1. The CDR3 loop spans 15 amino acids. V shed 5 bases, J shed 4 bases, and the junction held 11 bases outside the gene matches. The germline V gene encodes CDR1 MNHEY and CDR2 SMNVEV (reference sequence).

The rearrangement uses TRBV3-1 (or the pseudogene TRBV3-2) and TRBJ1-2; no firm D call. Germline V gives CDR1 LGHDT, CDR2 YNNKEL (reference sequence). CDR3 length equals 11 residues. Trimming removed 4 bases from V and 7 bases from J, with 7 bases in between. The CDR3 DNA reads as TGTGCCAGCAGCCTAAAAGGTGGCTACACCTTC. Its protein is CASSLKGGYTF.

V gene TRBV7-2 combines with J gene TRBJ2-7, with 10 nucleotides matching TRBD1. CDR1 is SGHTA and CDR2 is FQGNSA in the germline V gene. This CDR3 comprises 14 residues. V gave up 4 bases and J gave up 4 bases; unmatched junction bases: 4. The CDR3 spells CASSYGTGVYEQYF. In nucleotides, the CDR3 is TGTGCCAGCAGCTACGGGACAGGGGTGTACGAGCAGTACTTC.

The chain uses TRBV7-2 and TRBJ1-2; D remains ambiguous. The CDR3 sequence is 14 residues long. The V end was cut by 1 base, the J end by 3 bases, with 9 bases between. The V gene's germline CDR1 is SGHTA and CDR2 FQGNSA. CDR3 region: CASSLGGSDYGYTF. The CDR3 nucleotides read TGTGCCAGCAGCTTAGGGGGATCCGACTATGGCTACACCTTC.

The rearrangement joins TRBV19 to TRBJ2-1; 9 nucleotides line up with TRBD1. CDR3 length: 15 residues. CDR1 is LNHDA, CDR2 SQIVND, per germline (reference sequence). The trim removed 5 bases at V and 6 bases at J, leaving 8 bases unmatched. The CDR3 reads CASSGTGGAGNEQFF. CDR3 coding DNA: TGTGCCAGTAGTGGAACAGGGGGCGCGGGCAATGAGCAGTTCTTC.

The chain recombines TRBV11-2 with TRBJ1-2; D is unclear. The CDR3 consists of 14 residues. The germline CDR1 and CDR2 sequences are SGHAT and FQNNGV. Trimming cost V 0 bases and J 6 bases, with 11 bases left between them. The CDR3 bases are TGTGCCAGCAGCTTAGATCACGGCGGGGATGGCTACACCTTC. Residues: CASSLDHGGDGYTF.

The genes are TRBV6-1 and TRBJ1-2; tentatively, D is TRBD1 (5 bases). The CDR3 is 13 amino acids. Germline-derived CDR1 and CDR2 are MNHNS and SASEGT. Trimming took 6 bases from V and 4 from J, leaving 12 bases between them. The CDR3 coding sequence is TGTGCCAGCAGCTCGACAGCCCTCTATGGCTACACCTTC. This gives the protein CASSSTALYGYTF.

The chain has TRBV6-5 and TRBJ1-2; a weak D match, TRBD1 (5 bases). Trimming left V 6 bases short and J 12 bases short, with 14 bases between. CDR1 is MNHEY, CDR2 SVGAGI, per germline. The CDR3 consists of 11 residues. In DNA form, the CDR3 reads TGTGCCAGCAGGATTTGGGACTATGACACCTTC. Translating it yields CASRIWDYDTF.

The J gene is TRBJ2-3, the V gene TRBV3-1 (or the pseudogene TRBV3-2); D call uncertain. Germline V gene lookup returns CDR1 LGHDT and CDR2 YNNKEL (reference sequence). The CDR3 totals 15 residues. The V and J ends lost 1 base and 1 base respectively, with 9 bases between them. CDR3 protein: CASSQGTVGTDTQYF. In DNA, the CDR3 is TGTGCCAGCAGCCAAGGAACGGTCGGCACAGATACGCAGTATTTT.

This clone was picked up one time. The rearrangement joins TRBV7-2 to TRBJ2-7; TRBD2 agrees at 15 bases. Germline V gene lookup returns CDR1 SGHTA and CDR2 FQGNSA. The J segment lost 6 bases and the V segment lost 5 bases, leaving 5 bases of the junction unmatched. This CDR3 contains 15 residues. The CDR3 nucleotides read TGTGCCAGCAGCCGGGGACTAGCGGGAGGAGGCGAGCAGTACTTC. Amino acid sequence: CASSRGLAGGGEQYF.

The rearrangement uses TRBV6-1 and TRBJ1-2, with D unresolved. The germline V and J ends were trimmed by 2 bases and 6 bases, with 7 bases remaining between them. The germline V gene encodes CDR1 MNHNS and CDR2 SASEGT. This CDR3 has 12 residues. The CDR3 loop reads CASSERGDGYTF. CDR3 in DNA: TGTGCCAGCAGTGAACGCGGAGATGGCTACACCTTC.

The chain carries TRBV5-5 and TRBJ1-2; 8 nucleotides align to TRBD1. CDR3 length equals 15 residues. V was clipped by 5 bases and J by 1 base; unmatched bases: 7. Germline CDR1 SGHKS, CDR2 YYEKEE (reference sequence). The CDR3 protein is CASRQGQALNYGYTF. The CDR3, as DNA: TGTGCCAGCAGACAGGGACAGGCGCTTAACTATGGCTACACCTTC.

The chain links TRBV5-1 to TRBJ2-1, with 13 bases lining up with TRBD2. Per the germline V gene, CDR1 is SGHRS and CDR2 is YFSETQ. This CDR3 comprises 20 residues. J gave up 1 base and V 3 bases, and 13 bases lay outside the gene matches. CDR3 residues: CASSSKEPGLAGRSYNEQFF. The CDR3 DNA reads TGCGCCAGCAGCTCGAAGGAACCGGGACTAGCGGGGAGATCCTACAATGAGCAGTTCTTC.